These T cell receptor beta chains were read from a single sample in a study of blood T cell repertoires in COVID-19. The repertoire was sequenced with immunoSEQ multiplex PCR; TCRdb's copy has only in-frame clones and lacks some. The sample has nearly 200,000 clones; roughly nine tenths are singletons. The sequenced sample consisted of peripheral blood. The receptor set was obtained from a woman between 65 and 79 years old with acute or convalescent COVID-19. The CDR3 runs from the conserved cysteine through the conserved F or W. The D gene is left open where the match is weak. Size tells how often a clone was seen (once, few, many) or the class of an expanded clone, and some rows leave it out.

CDR3: CASSPGLTPSGNTIYF; DNA: TGTGCCAGCAGCCCTGGACTGACCCCCTCTGGAAACACCATATATTTT; D: NA; size: NA; V: TRBV11-2; J: TRBJ1-3
CDR3: CASSFTGTGAFEQYF; DNA: TGTGCCAGCAGTTTCACCGGGACAGGGGCCTTCGAGCAGTACTTC; D: TRBD1; size: NA; V: TRBV28; J: TRBJ2-7
CDR3: CASSQVESGLHPQHF; DNA: TGCGCCAGCAGCCAAGTGGAATCAGGTCTCCATCCCCAGCATTTT; D: NA; size: NA; V: TRBV4-1; J: TRBJ1-5
CDR3: CASSYSSTGGSYGYTF; DNA: TGTGCCAGCAGTTACTCGAGCACAGGGGGTAGCTATGGCTACACCTTC; D: TRBD1; size: once; V: TRBV6-5; J: TRBJ1-2
CDR3: CASSESARVNEQFF; DNA: TGCGCCAGCAGTGAGTCGGCCAGGGTCAATGAGCAGTTCTTC; D: NA; size: few; V: TRBV10-1; J: TRBJ2-1
CDR3: CASSPGLAGGAWETQYF; DNA: TGTGCCAGCAGCCCAGGACTAGCGGGAGGGGCATGGGAGACCCAGTACTTC; D: TRBD2; size: NA; V: TRBV11-3; J: TRBJ2-5
CDR3: CASSFSRQLQETQYF; DNA: TGTGCCAGCAGCTTCTCGAGACAGTTACAAGAGACCCAGTACTTC; D: NA; size: few; V: TRBV7-2; J: TRBJ2-5
CDR3: CASSSQTSGGKETQYF; DNA: TGTGCCAGCAGTAGTCAGACTAGCGGGGGTAAAGAGACCCAGTACTTC; D: TRBD2; size: NA; V: TRBV9; J: TRBJ2-5
CDR3: CASSHGQGSTDTQYF; DNA: TGTGCCAGCAGCCACGGACAGGGAAGCACAGATACGCAGTATTTT; D: TRBD1; size: NA; V: TRBV5-4; J: TRBJ2-3
CDR3: CASSFPPSPGGADTQYF; DNA: TGTGCCAGCAGCTTTCCCCCCTCGCCCGGTGGTGCAGATACGCAGTATTTT; D: NA; size: NA; V: TRBV5-4; J: TRBJ2-3
CDR3: CASSQTGTTGELFF; DNA: TGTGCCAGCAGCCAGACAGGGACGACCGGGGAGCTGTTTTTT; D: TRBD1; size: NA; V: TRBV6-5; J: TRBJ2-2
CDR3: CASSSDVQGTKSTQYF; DNA: TGTGCCAGCTCATCTGACGTTCAGGGAACCAAAAGTACGCAGTATTTT; D: NA; size: NA; V: TRBV18; J: TRBJ2-3
CDR3: CASSLLDGRAQETQYF; DNA: TGTGCCAGCAGCTTGCTAGACGGGCGGGCCCAAGAGACCCAGTACTTC; D: NA; size: NA; V: TRBV5-6; J: TRBJ2-5
CDR3: CAIKQGGDTEAFF; DNA: TGTGCCATAAAACAGGGGGGGGACACTGAAGCTTTCTTT; D: TRBD1; size: NA; V: TRBV10-3; J: TRBJ1-1
CDR3: CASSEAGGYGYTF; DNA: TGTGCCAGCAGTGAAGCGGGAGGATATGGCTACACCTTC; D: NA; size: NA; V: TRBV6-1; J: TRBJ1-2
CDR3: CASSLDRNRSRQPQHF; DNA: TGTGCCAGCAGCTTAGATAGGAACAGATCAAGGCAGCCCCAGCATTTT; D: NA; size: NA; V: TRBV11-2; J: TRBJ1-5
CDR3: CASSSDRGYGYTF; DNA: TGCGCCAGCAGCTCTGACAGGGGCTATGGCTACACCTTC; D: TRBD1; size: NA; V: TRBV5-1; J: TRBJ1-2
CDR3: CASSRDRAQPQHF; DNA: TGTGCCAGCAGCCGGGACAGGGCTCAGCCCCAGCATTTT; D: TRBD1; size: NA; V: TRBV28; J: TRBJ1-5
CDR3: CATAVGTGNQPQHF; DNA: TGTGCCACCGCCGTCGGGACAGGGAATCAGCCCCAGCATTTT; D: TRBD1; size: NA; V: TRBV18; J: TRBJ1-5
CDR3: CATSRGQTLNYGYTF; DNA: TGTGCCACCAGCAGAGGACAGACTCTTAACTATGGCTACACCTTC; D: NA; size: few; V: TRBV15; J: TRBJ1-2
CDR3: CATSREQIILSGNEQFF; DNA: TGTGCCACCAGCAGAGAGCAGATAATTTTGTCTGGCAATGAGCAGTTCTTC; D: NA; size: NA; V: TRBV15; J: TRBJ2-1
CDR3: CASSLFVDTGELFF; DNA: TGCGCCAGCAGCCTTTTCGTCGACACCGGGGAGCTGTTTTTT; D: NA; size: NA; V: TRBV5-1; J: TRBJ2-2
CDR3: CASSSTYYEQYF; DNA: TGTGCCAGCAGCTCCACCTACTACGAGCAGTACTTC; D: NA; size: NA; V: TRBV7-9; J: TRBJ2-7
CDR3: CASSPSYQNTIYF; DNA: TGTGCCAGCAGTCCAAGTTATCAGAACACCATATATTTT; D: NA; size: NA; V: TRBV12-3/TRBV12-4; J: TRBJ1-3
CDR3: CASSPGLGETQYF; DNA: TGTGCCAGCAGTCCAGGGTTAGGGGAGACCCAGTACTTC; D: NA; size: NA; V: TRBV7-3; J: TRBJ2-5
CDR3: CASSLASATGYGNTIYF; DNA: TGTGCCAGCAGCTTAGCGTCGGCGACAGGTTACGGAAACACCATATATTTT; D: NA; size: NA; V: TRBV7-8; J: TRBJ1-3
CDR3: CASSTGTSGGRYNEQFF; DNA: TGCGCCAGCAGCACAGGGACTAGCGGGGGACGGTACAATGAGCAGTTCTTC; D: TRBD2; size: NA; V: TRBV5-1; J: TRBJ2-1
CDR3: CASSPLSEPGNTIYF; DNA: TGTGCCAGCTCACCACTCAGCGAACCCGGGAACACCATATATTTT; D: NA; size: once; V: TRBV18; J: TRBJ1-3
CDR3: CASGLGNGNTDTQYF; DNA: TGTGCTAGTGGTTTGGGAAACGGGAACACAGATACGCAGTATTTT; D: NA; size: NA; V: TRBV12-5; J: TRBJ2-3
CDR3: CASSDTREKLFF; DNA: TGTGCCAGCAGTGATACACGTGAAAAACTGTTTTTT; D: NA; size: NA; V: TRBV6-1; J: TRBJ1-4
CDR3: CASSPPLRAARGNEQFF; DNA: TGTGCCAGCAGTCCCCCCCTCCGGGCTGCCCGGGGCAATGAGCAGTTCTTC; D: NA; size: NA; V: TRBV27; J: TRBJ2-1
CDR3: CASSSAGEHTLGTDTQYF; DNA: TGTGCCAGCAGCTCAGCGGGAGAACACACCTTGGGCACAGATACGCAGTATTTT; D: TRBD2; size: NA; V: TRBV11-3; J: TRBJ2-3
CDR3: CASIRTGTGELFF; DNA: TGTGCCAGCATCCGTACCGGTACCGGGGAGCTGTTTTTT; D: NA; size: NA; V: TRBV2; J: TRBJ2-2
CDR3: CAISEQGDEQYF; DNA: TGTGCCATCAGTGAACAGGGGGACGAGCAGTACTTC; D: TRBD1; size: once; V: TRBV10-3; J: TRBJ2-7
CDR3: CASSKDEVRAGTEAFF; DNA: TGTGCCAGCAGCAAAGATGAAGTCAGGGCAGGCACTGAAGCTTTCTTT; D: NA; size: NA; V: TRBV21-1; J: TRBJ1-1
CDR3: CASSLQTARWGYEQYF; DNA: TGTGCCAGCAGCTTACAGACAGCCCGTTGGGGCTACGAGCAGTACTTC; D: NA; size: NA; V: TRBV7-2; J: TRBJ2-7
CDR3: CASSLAEHNEQFF; DNA: TGCGCCAGCAGCTTGGCAGAACACAATGAGCAGTTCTTC; D: NA; size: NA; V: TRBV5-1; J: TRBJ2-1
CDR3: CASMWGDSYNEQFF; DNA: TGCGCCAGCATGTGGGGAGACTCCTACAATGAGCAGTTCTTC; D: NA; size: NA; V: TRBV5-1; J: TRBJ2-1
CDR3: CASSLVGETQETQYF; DNA: TGCGCCAGCAGCTTGGTTGGGGAGACCCAAGAGACCCAGTACTTC; D: NA; size: once; V: TRBV5-1; J: TRBJ2-5
CDR3: CASSSDRAWANEQFF; DNA: TGTGCCAGCAGCTCGGACAGGGCGTGGGCCAATGAGCAGTTCTTC; D: TRBD1; size: NA; V: TRBV7-6; J: TRBJ2-1
CDR3: CASSPGLANNEQFF; DNA: TGTGCCAGCAGCCCCGGACTAGCGAACAATGAGCAGTTCTTC; D: TRBD2; size: NA; V: TRBV11-2; J: TRBJ2-1
CDR3: CASSQDFGEQYF; DNA: TGTGCCAGCAGCCAAGATTTCGGCGAGCAGTACTTC; D: NA; size: NA; V: TRBV14; J: TRBJ2-7
CDR3: CASGLGLGLDTQYF; DNA: TGTGCTAGTGGTTTGGGTCTAGGCTTAGATACGCAGTATTTT; D: NA; size: NA; V: TRBV12-5; J: TRBJ2-3
CDR3: CASSRDSAPQHF; DNA: TGTGCCAGCAGCCGGGACTCAGCGCCCCAGCATTTT; D: NA; size: NA; V: TRBV13; J: TRBJ1-5
CDR3: CASSADSLREQYF; DNA: TGTGCCAGCAGTGCTGACTCTTTGCGGGAGCAGTACTTC; D: NA; size: NA; V: TRBV6-4; J: TRBJ2-7
CDR3: CATRNDRVRSGELFF; DNA: TGTGCCACCAGGAACGACAGGGTACGGTCCGGGGAGCTGTTTTTT; D: TRBD1; size: once; V: TRBV15; J: TRBJ2-2
CDR3: CASSSRILAGARGETQYF; DNA: TGTGCCAGCAGCTCTCGTATTCTAGCGGGGGCTCGCGGAGAGACCCAGTACTTC; D: TRBD2; size: NA; V: TRBV5-6; J: TRBJ2-5
CDR3: CASSLIGSYPNEQYF; DNA: TGTGCCAGCAGTTTGATAGGGAGTTACCCTAACGAGCAGTACTTC; D: NA; size: NA; V: TRBV7-2; J: TRBJ2-7
CDR3: CAVQGVRNQPQHF; DNA: TGTGCTGTCCAGGGTGTTCGCAATCAGCCCCAGCATTTT; D: NA; size: NA; V: TRBV19; J: TRBJ1-5
CDR3: CSVDGNQATEAFF; DNA: TGCAGCGTTGATGGAAATCAGGCCACTGAAGCTTTCTTT; D: NA; size: few; V: TRBV29-1; J: TRBJ1-1
CDR3: CATSERGQGSYEQYF; DNA: TGTGCCACCAGTGAACGGGGACAGGGATCCTACGAGCAGTACTTC; D: TRBD1; size: once; V: TRBV24-1; J: TRBJ2-7
CDR3: CAISESGQGPYEQYF; DNA: TGTGCCATCAGTGAGTCGGGACAGGGTCCCTACGAGCAGTACTTC; D: TRBD1; size: NA; V: TRBV10-3; J: TRBJ2-7
CDR3: CASSVEQHTEAFF; DNA: TGTGCCAGCAGCGTAGAACAACACACTGAAGCTTTCTTT; D: NA; size: NA; V: TRBV9; J: TRBJ1-1
CDR3: CASSLGRAGRQGRTNYGYTF; DNA: TGTGCCAGCAGTTTAGGCCGGGCCGGCAGACAGGGCCGAACTAACTATGGCTACACCTTC; D: TRBD1; size: NA; V: TRBV27; J: TRBJ1-2
CDR3: CASRGTGGSTQPQHF; DNA: TGTGCCAGCAGAGGGACAGGGGGCTCCACTCAGCCCCAGCATTTT; D: TRBD1; size: NA; V: TRBV28; J: TRBJ1-5
CDR3: CASSFPLTGRNTEAFF; DNA: TGTGCCAGCAGTTTTCCCCTGACAGGGAGAAACACTGAAGCTTTCTTT; D: TRBD1; size: NA; V: TRBV28; J: TRBJ1-1
CDR3: CASSLSGVGVGRRLSTDTQYF; DNA: TGTGCCAGCAGTTTATCGGGGGTGGGCGTTGGCAGGAGATTAAGCACAGATACGCAGTATTTT; D: NA; size: NA; V: TRBV28; J: TRBJ2-3